The rows below give T cell receptor beta chains drawn from one sample of a study of shared clonotypes between healthy human individuals. Clones were sequenced by immunoSEQ multiplex PCR, and TCRdb holds only the in-frame ones, with some missing. The table includes under 700,000 clones, approximately 96% detected once. Material for sequencing was naive CD8+ T cells sorted from blood. Receptor source: a woman aged 30 to 39 in good health. The CDR3 runs from the conserved cysteine through the conserved F or W. The D gene is left open where the match is weak. A clone size is listed for some rows: how often the clone was seen (once, few, many), or a class if it is expanded.

V,J,length,D,size,CDR3,DNA
TRBV19,TRBJ2-7,14,TRBD1,-,CASSTGQGAYEQYF,TGTGCCAGTAGCACTGGACAGGGGGCGTACGAGCAGTACTTC
TRBV7-9,TRBJ2-5,15,-,-,CASSLLRHARETQYF,TGTGCCAGCAGCTTACTGAGACACGCTCGGGAGACCCAGTACTTC
TRBV19,TRBJ1-2,14,TRBD1,-,CASALWTGSYGYTF,TGTGCCAGCGCCCTTTGGACAGGAAGCTATGGCTACACCTTC
TRBV28,TRBJ1-2,14,-,-,CASSLRTVHYGYTF,TGTGCCAGCAGCCTTAGGACAGTCCACTATGGCTACACCTTC
TRBV7-9,TRBJ2-5,15,-,-,CASSSLDRTRETQYF,TGTGCCAGCAGCTCGCTTGACAGGACAAGGGAGACCCAGTACTTC
TRBV4-1,TRBJ1-3,16,-,-,CASSQGGSLSGNTIYF,TGCGCCAGCAGCCAAGGGGGGAGCCTCTCTGGAAACACCATATATTTT
TRBV30,TRBJ2-3,16,TRBD2,-,CAWSNLAGARTDTQYF,TGTGCCTGGAGTAATCTAGCGGGTGCCCGCACAGATACGCAGTATTTT
TRBV28,TRBJ2-2,14,-,-,CASSSLRGSGELFF,TGTGCCAGCAGTTCCCTCAGAGGCTCCGGGGAGCTGTTTTTT
TRBV10-3,TRBJ1-1,15,-,-,CAISESATVNTEAFF,TGTGCCATCAGTGAGTCAGCGACAGTGAACACTGAAGCTTTCTTT
TRBV28,TRBJ2-1,13,-,-,CASSLAARNEQFF,TGTGCCAGCAGCCTAGCAGCGAGAAATGAGCAGTTCTTC
TRBV6-1,TRBJ2-7,13,-,-,CASTKTLSYEQYF,TGTGCCAGCACTAAGACATTATCCTACGAGCAGTACTTC
TRBV19,TRBJ2-1,16,-,-,CASSIGPLISYNEQFF,TGTGCCAGTAGTATCGGCCCCCTCATCAGCTACAATGAGCAGTTCTTC
TRBV5-8,TRBJ1-1,13,-,-,CASSLKENTEAFF,TGTGCCAGCAGCTTAAAAGAAAACACTGAAGCTTTCTTT
TRBV11-2,TRBJ1-2,16,-,-,CASSRADSQINYGYTF,TGTGCCAGCAGCCGCGCGGACAGCCAGATTAACTATGGCTACACCTTC
TRBV11-2,TRBJ2-1,14,TRBD1,once,CASSLDGSGTGPFF,TGTGCCAGCAGCTTAGATGGGTCGGGGACAGGTCCGTTCTTC
TRBV5-6,TRBJ2-1,13,TRBD1,-,CASSRTGWNEQFF,TGTGCCAGCAGCCGGACAGGGTGGAATGAGCAGTTCTTC
TRBV5-6,TRBJ2-3,16,TRBD2,-,CASSLEASGNTDTQYF,TGTGCCAGCAGCTTGGAGGCTAGCGGTAACACAGATACGCAGTATTTT
TRBV13,TRBJ2-1,12,-,-,CASSLGVNEQFF,TGTGCCAGCAGCTTAGGGGTGAATGAGCAGTTCTTC
TRBV28,TRBJ2-7,13,TRBD1,-,CASRDRGNYEQYF,TGTGCCAGCCGGGACAGGGGGAACTACGAGCAGTACTTC
TRBV19,TRBJ1-1,14,-,-,CASSIGVDATEAFF,TGTGCCAGTAGTATTGGGGTAGACGCCACTGAAGCTTTCTTT
TRBV28,TRBJ1-6,17,-,-,CASSLWGDTPNNSPLHF,TGTGCCAGCAGTTTATGGGGGGATACTCCAAATAATTCACCCCTCCACTTT
TRBV27,TRBJ2-7,16,TRBD2,-,CASSFSASGSYYEQYF,TGTGCCAGCAGTTTTTCGGCTAGCGGGAGTTACTACGAGCAGTACTTC
TRBV2,TRBJ1-2,14,-,-,CASSDWVSLYGYTF,TGTGCCAGCAGTGATTGGGTTTCCCTCTATGGCTACACCTTC
TRBV28,TRBJ2-3,14,-,once,CASSLITSTDTQYF,TGTGCCAGCAGTTTAATCACATCCACAGATACGCAGTATTTT
TRBV29-1,TRBJ2-1,15,TRBD1,-,CSVEGGQGEDNEQFF,TGCAGCGTTGAAGGGGGACAGGGGGAGGACAATGAGCAGTTCTTC
TRBV6-5,TRBJ2-2,15,TRBD2,-,CASSWTSGGYEELFF,TGTGCCAGCAGTTGGACTAGCGGGGGATACGAGGAGCTGTTTTTT
TRBV7-9,TRBJ2-3,15,TRBD2,-,CASSSREEGPDTQYF,TGTGCCAGCAGTTCACGGGAGGAGGGGCCGGATACGCAGTATTTT
TRBV5-4,TRBJ2-7,13,-,-,CASSLTERVEQYF,TGTGCCAGCAGCTTGACCGAGAGGGTCGAGCAGTACTTC
TRBV27,TRBJ1-2,12,-,-,CASRPSYGGYTF,TGTGCCAGCAGACCTTCTTACGGGGGCTACACCTTC
TRBV5-1,TRBJ2-1,14,-,-,CASSLDPKRNEQFF,TGCGCCAGCAGCTTGGATCCGAAGAGGAATGAGCAGTTCTTC
TRBV7-2,TRBJ1-1,13,TRBD1,-,CASSRTGGTEAFF,TGTGCCAGCAGCCGGACAGGGGGGACTGAAGCTTTCTTT
TRBV2,TRBJ2-7,15,TRBD1,-,CASSELGQNPYEQYF,TGTGCCAGCAGTGAATTGGGACAGAATCCTTACGAGCAGTACTTC
TRBV7-9,TRBJ2-7,12,-,-,CASSSDRGEQYF,TGTGCCAGCAGCTCGGACCGCGGAGAGCAGTACTTC
TRBV19,TRBJ1-6,14,TRBD1,-,CASKGTGDNSPLHF,TGTGCCAGTAAAGGGACAGGGGATAATTCACCCCTCCACTTT
TRBV5-1,TRBJ2-3,15,-,-,CASSLLGGVTDTQYF,TGCGCCAGCAGCTTGCTAGGCGGAGTCACAGATACGCAGTATTTT
TRBV7-9,TRBJ2-7,15,-,-,CASSQGPRLHYEQYF,TGTGCCAGCAGTCAAGGACCGCGCCTTCACTACGAGCAGTACTTC
TRBV28,TRBJ1-5,15,-,-,CASSFGGLGNQPQHF,TGTGCCAGCAGTTTTGGGGGATTAGGCAATCAGCCCCAGCATTTT
TRBV9,TRBJ1-5,13,-,-,CASSADSLQPQHF,TGTGCCAGCAGCGCCGACAGTCTCCAGCCCCAGCATTTT
TRBV14,TRBJ2-7,14,TRBD1,-,CASSHGTGRYEQYF,TGTGCCAGCAGCCATGGGACAGGGCGGTACGAGCAGTACTTC
TRBV25-1,TRBJ2-1,10,-,-,CASKSGEQFF,TGTGCCAGCAAGAGCGGTGAGCAGTTCTTC
TRBV19,TRBJ1-3,14,-,-,CASNRRVSGNTIYF,TGTGCCAGTAACAGAAGAGTCTCTGGAAACACCATATATTTT